Listed below are T cell receptor beta chains from one sample, sequenced in a study of blood T cell repertoires in COVID-19. The assay was immunoSEQ multiplex PCR, and TCRdb's table has in-frame clones only and misses some. The table records some 190,000 clones, 70% to 85% of them present only once. Material: peripheral blood. The receptors derive from a woman over 75 with COVID-19, enrolled during active disease. Each CDR3 is given with its conserved first and last residue. Fields, in order: CDR3 DNA, CDR3 protein, V gene, clone size, J gene, D gene. D genes are given only for firm matches. Part of the rows lack a size; the others show once, few, many or a class for expanded clones.

CDR3nt: TGTGCCAGCAGCTTGGACACCACCTACGAGCAGTACTTC
CDR3aa: CASSLDTTYEQYF
v_gene: TRBV5-6
abundance: NA
j_gene: TRBJ2-7
d_gene: NA

CDR3nt: TGTGCCAGCAGCTTAACTACTAGCGGATTCCAAGAGACCCAGTACTTC
CDR3aa: CASSLTTSGFQETQYF
v_gene: TRBV7-3
abundance: NA
j_gene: TRBJ2-5
d_gene: TRBD2

CDR3nt: TGTGCCAGTAGTACTCAGGGAACATTATACAATCAGCCCCAGCATTTT
CDR3aa: CASSTQGTLYNQPQHF
v_gene: TRBV19
abundance: NA
j_gene: TRBJ1-5
d_gene: NA

CDR3nt: TGTGCCAGCAGTACCATCGGAATGAGGACTGAAGCTTTCTTT
CDR3aa: CASSTIGMRTEAFF
v_gene: TRBV6-6
abundance: NA
j_gene: TRBJ1-1
d_gene: NA

CDR3nt: TGTGCCAGTATGCGGCTAGCGGGAGGAGTCGGGGAGCTGTTTTTT
CDR3aa: CASMRLAGGVGELFF
v_gene: TRBV19
abundance: NA
j_gene: TRBJ2-2
d_gene: TRBD2

CDR3nt: TGTGCCAGCAGGGCGACAGGGGAACAGCCCCAGCATTTT
CDR3aa: CASRATGEQPQHF
v_gene: TRBV6-5
abundance: NA
j_gene: TRBJ1-5
d_gene: TRBD1

CDR3nt: TGTGCCAGCAGGGCGGGCAGCAACACTGAAGCTTTCTTT
CDR3aa: CASRAGSNTEAFF
v_gene: TRBV12-3/TRBV12-4
abundance: once
j_gene: TRBJ1-1
d_gene: NA

CDR3nt: TGCGCCAGCAGCATACTAGCGGGAGCGCGTAATGAGCAGTTCTTC
CDR3aa: CASSILAGARNEQFF
v_gene: TRBV5-1
abundance: NA
j_gene: TRBJ2-1
d_gene: TRBD2

CDR3nt: TGCAGCGCCGATAACTTGGGACAGAACACTGAAGCTTTCTTT
CDR3aa: CSADNLGQNTEAFF
v_gene: TRBV29-1
abundance: few
j_gene: TRBJ1-1
d_gene: NA

CDR3nt: TGTGCCTCCCGAACCCCGGGACTAGTCCCCTACGAGCAGTACTTC
CDR3aa: CASRTPGLVPYEQYF
v_gene: TRBV28
abundance: NA
j_gene: TRBJ2-7
d_gene: TRBD2

CDR3nt: TGTGCCAGCAGCCAAGACCGCGGGACAGGGCCCTACGAGCAGTACTTC
CDR3aa: CASSQDRGTGPYEQYF
v_gene: TRBV14
abundance: NA
j_gene: TRBJ2-7
d_gene: TRBD1

CDR3nt: TGTGCCAGCAGTCCCGGACAGGGTTACGAGCAGTACTTC
CDR3aa: CASSPGQGYEQYF
v_gene: TRBV28
abundance: few
j_gene: TRBJ2-7
d_gene: TRBD1

CDR3nt: TGTGCCAGCAGTTACTCGGGACAGGCGACAACTGAAGCTTTCTTT
CDR3aa: CASSYSGQATTEAFF
v_gene: TRBV6-5
abundance: NA
j_gene: TRBJ1-1
d_gene: TRBD1

CDR3nt: TGTGCCAGCAGCCTGAAACTAGCGGGGGGAAGCGAGACCCAGTACTTC
CDR3aa: CASSLKLAGGSETQYF
v_gene: TRBV5-4
abundance: NA
j_gene: TRBJ2-5
d_gene: TRBD2

CDR3nt: TGTGCCAGCAGTTACGCAGGGGTAGAAACAGATACGCAGTATTTT
CDR3aa: CASSYAGVETDTQYF
v_gene: TRBV6-5
abundance: NA
j_gene: TRBJ2-3
d_gene: NA

CDR3nt: TGTGCCACCTCGCCCCGGGACAGGGGCATAGAGACCCAGTACTTC
CDR3aa: CATSPRDRGIETQYF
v_gene: TRBV27
abundance: NA
j_gene: TRBJ2-5
d_gene: TRBD1

CDR3nt: TGCAGCGTTGCCGAACAGGGTTACAATCAGCCCCAGCATTTT
CDR3aa: CSVAEQGYNQPQHF
v_gene: TRBV29-1
abundance: NA
j_gene: TRBJ1-5
d_gene: NA

CDR3nt: TGTGCCAGTAGTTCCGGACAGATCTACTATGGCTACACCTTC
CDR3aa: CASSSGQIYYGYTF
v_gene: TRBV19
abundance: NA
j_gene: TRBJ1-2
d_gene: NA

CDR3nt: TGTGCCAGCAGCTCACAGGGGGCTTCCTACAATGAGCAGTTCTTC
CDR3aa: CASSSQGASYNEQFF
v_gene: TRBV7-3
abundance: NA
j_gene: TRBJ2-1
d_gene: TRBD1

CDR3nt: TGTGCCAGCAGCCTACAGGGTGGCTCTAATTCACCCCTCCACTTT
CDR3aa: CASSLQGGSNSPLHF
v_gene: TRBV11-2
abundance: NA
j_gene: TRBJ1-6
d_gene: NA

CDR3nt: TGTGCCAGCAGCTTGGGGCTAGCGGGAGTCCGTCAAGAGACCCAGTACTTC
CDR3aa: CASSLGLAGVRQETQYF
v_gene: TRBV7-2
abundance: NA
j_gene: TRBJ2-5
d_gene: TRBD2

CDR3nt: TGTGCCAGCAGCTTTGGTAGCTCCTACAATGAGCAGTTCTTC
CDR3aa: CASSFGSSYNEQFF
v_gene: TRBV11-2
abundance: NA
j_gene: TRBJ2-1
d_gene: NA

CDR3nt: TGTGCCAGCCGACCCGGGAGGGCCAACACCGGGGAGCTGTTTTTT
CDR3aa: CASRPGRANTGELFF
v_gene: TRBV28
abundance: NA
j_gene: TRBJ2-2
d_gene: TRBD2

CDR3nt: TGTGCCAGCCGAAGAGGGGGTGAAGCTTTCTTT
CDR3aa: CASRRGGEAFF
v_gene: TRBV6-4
abundance: few
j_gene: TRBJ1-1
d_gene: NA

CDR3nt: TGTGCCAGCAGTGACAACAGGGGAGGAAACACCATATATTTT
CDR3aa: CASSDNRGGNTIYF
v_gene: TRBV6-1
abundance: NA
j_gene: TRBJ1-3
d_gene: TRBD1

CDR3nt: TGCAGCGTTGAACGGGACAGGGGGGAGACCCAGTACTTC
CDR3aa: CSVERDRGETQYF
v_gene: TRBV29-1
abundance: NA
j_gene: TRBJ2-5
d_gene: TRBD1

CDR3nt: TGTGCCAGCAGCTTAGCGGGCGGGCGAACCTACGAGCAGTACTTC
CDR3aa: CASSLAGGRTYEQYF
v_gene: TRBV11-1
abundance: NA
j_gene: TRBJ2-7
d_gene: NA

CDR3nt: TGTGGGTCAGGACAGGGGAATTCACCCCTCCACTTT
CDR3aa: CGSGQGNSPLHF
v_gene: TRBV25-1
abundance: NA
j_gene: TRBJ1-6
d_gene: TRBD1

CDR3nt: TGTGCCAGCACCCACCCGGCGGTAGATACGCAGTATTTT
CDR3aa: CASTHPAVDTQYF
v_gene: TRBV6-5
abundance: NA
j_gene: TRBJ2-3
d_gene: NA

CDR3nt: TGTGCCAGCAGCTTCTTCGGCGGCGAATATGGCTACACCTTC
CDR3aa: CASSFFGGEYGYTF
v_gene: TRBV7-8
abundance: NA
j_gene: TRBJ1-2
d_gene: NA

CDR3nt: TGTGCCAGCTCAGCCGGACAGAGAAACACTGAAGCTTTCTTT
CDR3aa: CASSAGQRNTEAFF
v_gene: TRBV18
abundance: few
j_gene: TRBJ1-1
d_gene: NA

CDR3nt: TGTGCCAGCGGGTGGGGGGGCCTAAATGAAAAACTGTTTTTT
CDR3aa: CASGWGGLNEKLFF
v_gene: TRBV5-4
abundance: NA
j_gene: TRBJ1-4
d_gene: NA

CDR3nt: TGCGCCAGCAGCGTAGTCGTCTCGAGCTCCTACAATGAGCAGTTCTTC
CDR3aa: CASSVVVSSSYNEQFF
v_gene: TRBV5-1
abundance: NA
j_gene: TRBJ2-1
d_gene: NA

CDR3nt: TGTGCCAGCAGCAGGGGACACACACAAACCGGGGAGCTGTTTTTT
CDR3aa: CASSRGHTQTGELFF
v_gene: TRBV11-2
abundance: NA
j_gene: TRBJ2-2
d_gene: NA

CDR3nt: TGTGCCACCGGGACAGGGGGCGCTGGGGCCAACGTCCTGACTTTC
CDR3aa: CATGTGGAGANVLTF
v_gene: TRBV10-3
abundance: NA
j_gene: TRBJ2-6
d_gene: TRBD1

CDR3nt: TGTGCCAGCGTTAGTGGGGGGAACCGGGCCCAAGAGACCCAGTACTTC
CDR3aa: CASVSGGNRAQETQYF
v_gene: TRBV7-8
abundance: once
j_gene: TRBJ2-5
d_gene: NA

CDR3nt: TGTGCCAGCAGCTTAGAGAGGTTTTCTAATGAGCAGTTCTTC
CDR3aa: CASSLERFSNEQFF
v_gene: TRBV7-9
abundance: NA
j_gene: TRBJ2-1
d_gene: NA

CDR3nt: TGTGCCAGCAGCCAAGAGAGAACAGGGGGCGAAGGGCAGTACTTC
CDR3aa: CASSQERTGGEGQYF
v_gene: TRBV4-2
abundance: NA
j_gene: TRBJ2-7
d_gene: TRBD1

CDR3nt: TGCGCCAGCAGCTTGGAGCAACAGGGTCGGACTGAAGCTTTCTTT
CDR3aa: CASSLEQQGRTEAFF
v_gene: TRBV5-1
abundance: once
j_gene: TRBJ1-1
d_gene: NA

CDR3nt: TGTGCCAGCAGCCGGGACACCTATAATTCACCCCTCCACTTT
CDR3aa: CASSRDTYNSPLHF
v_gene: TRBV7-3
abundance: many
j_gene: TRBJ1-6
d_gene: NA

CDR3nt: TGTGCCAGCAGCTTGACTAGCGGCAACTACAATGAGCAGTTCTTC
CDR3aa: CASSLTSGNYNEQFF
v_gene: TRBV7-2
abundance: once
j_gene: TRBJ2-1
d_gene: TRBD2

CDR3nt: TGTGCCAGCATCTTATACAGGGTTAACTATGGCTACACCTTC
CDR3aa: CASILYRVNYGYTF
v_gene: TRBV7-2
abundance: NA
j_gene: TRBJ1-2
d_gene: NA

CDR3nt: TGTGCCAGCAGCTTAGCGCCAGGGGCCCTGGGATCACCCCTCCACTTT
CDR3aa: CASSLAPGALGSPLHF
v_gene: TRBV7-9
abundance: NA
j_gene: TRBJ1-6
d_gene: NA

CDR3nt: TGTGCCAGCAGCCCTCGACTAGCGGGAATCAATGAGCAGTTCTTC
CDR3aa: CASSPRLAGINEQFF
v_gene: TRBV3-1/TRBV3-2
abundance: once
j_gene: TRBJ2-1
d_gene: TRBD2

CDR3nt: TGCAGCGTTGGTTGGCAGGCCGCCGGGGAGCTGTTTTTT
CDR3aa: CSVGWQAAGELFF
v_gene: TRBV29-1
abundance: NA
j_gene: TRBJ2-2
d_gene: NA

CDR3nt: TGTGCCAGCAGCCGTTTCAGGGTGGGTCCCCAGCATTTT
CDR3aa: CASSRFRVGPQHF
v_gene: TRBV7-2
abundance: NA
j_gene: TRBJ1-5
d_gene: NA

CDR3nt: TGCAGCGCGGACAGGGGAGGAGAAAAACTGTTTTTT
CDR3aa: CSADRGGEKLFF
v_gene: TRBV29-1
abundance: NA
j_gene: TRBJ1-4
d_gene: TRBD1